Sequencing of this T cell receptor beta chain was carried out in a study of post-analysis software for immune sequencing data. The study, taken as a whole, reports: The normalized Chao1 diversity of multiple sclerosis patients was significantly lower than that of controls. Same-batch preparations were strongly co-clustered by F measure. Patients showed TRBV5-6, TRBV5-1 and TRBV20-1 among five TRBV segments more frequent than in controls.

Unique molecular identifiers were present in the TCR beta cDNA libraries. TCRdb fed the PCR reads into MiXCR, producing one record per CDR3 protein. This repertoire shows 800,000 to 950,000 distinct CDR3 sequences, approximately 53% found once; its top ten account for 4% to 5.5%. For this clonotype: Its antigen is currently unknown.

The CDR3 sequence is 13 residues long. Germline lookup yields CDR1 DFQATT and CDR2 SNEGSKA (reference sequence). The V gene is TRBV20-1, the J gene TRBJ2-3; D perhaps matches TRBD2 (5 bases). Sequences were obtained from blood. The receptor's source is a girl aged 10 to 17 with multiple sclerosis. The CDR3 sequence: CSHRVASTDTQYF. In DNA, the CDR3 is TGCAGCCATAGAGTAGCGTCAACAGATACGCAGTATTTT.